This T cell receptor beta chain was sequenced for a study of PD-1 blockade in mismatch repair-deficient tumors. General study points: After pembrolizumab, tumor-resident clones rose rapidly, then generally contracted before radiologic responses.

TCRdb's copy holds only in-frame clones and misses some; the assay was immunoSEQ multiplex PCR. There are approximately 80,000 clones in the sample; 80% to 90% occur only once, and 5% to 6.5% lies in the top ten. Mismatch repair deficiency was confirmed in all patients, by PCR or immunohistochemistry. This clone was observed a few times. Its antigen is not known. The sequencing here drew on peripheral blood, taken 44 weeks after starting pembrolizumab. This TCR was recovered from an adult with mismatch repair-deficient cancer.

CDR3 sequence reads: CASSFSLAPTYNEQFF. The CDR3 DNA is TGCGCCAGCAGCTTTAGCCTTGCACCTACCTACAATGAGCAGTTCTTC. The J gene is TRBJ2-1, the V gene TRBV5-1; unclear D gene. Trimming cost V 2 bases and J 2 bases, with 14 bases left between them. There are 16 residues in the CDR3. From germline, CDR1 is SGHRS and CDR2 YFSETQ.